Included here is one T cell receptor (beta chain) sequence, with context. As to time point: blood 2 weeks post-SBRT. Treatment reported: 15 Gy SBRT to primary tumor, nephrectomy 4 weeks later. Clear cell pathology was present in this patient's renal cell carcinoma. The CDR3 runs to 14 residues. Germline lookup yields CDR1 SGDLS and CDR2 YYNGEE. The V end was cut by 0 bases, the J end by 7 bases, with 13 bases between. This specimen belongs to a study of radiation and T cells in renal cell carcinoma. Study background: Nephrectomy followed 15 Gy stereotactic body radiation by 4 weeks.

Clones were read by immunoSEQ multiplex PCR, and TCRdb kept only the in-frame ones, dropping some. The sample consists of more than 95,000 clones, around 80% of them appearing once. The chain couples TRBV9 to TRBJ1-2; no clear D. This sequence was found in a man aged 50 to 59 with renal cell carcinoma. Sequences were derived from blood, sampled from a patient whose treatment included radiotherapy and nephrectomy. The CDR3 DNA reads TGTGCCAGCAGCGTAGTCCCCGAAACGGGTGGCTACACCTTC. It yields the protein CASSVVPETGGYTF.